Following are 9 T cell receptor beta chains from one sample sequenced in a study of cytomegalovirus exposure and HLA in healthy donors. Primers for the PCR totalled 60 Vbeta and 13 Jbeta. Clones were sequenced by immunoSEQ multiplex PCR, and TCRdb holds only the in-frame ones, with some missing. The sample gives roughly 120,000 clones, about four fifths of which show up once; roughly 3.5% is in the top ten. Specimen: PBMCs. These TCRs come from a man aged 35 to 55 in good health and CMV-seronegative.

This chain joins TRBV12-5 and TRBJ1-4; weak D call: TRBD1 (6 bases). Germline CDR1 and CDR2: LGHNT and FRNRAP. The CDR3 runs 13 residues. Trimming left V 9 bases short and J 8 bases short, with 16 bases between. CDR3 DNA: TGTGCTAGCCTGGGGGGGGCGCGGGAAAAACTGTTTTTT. Translation gives CASLGGAREKLFF.

This clone was counted between two and nine times. The chain recombines TRBV6-5 with TRBJ2-2, with TRBD1 as a possible D gene (6 bases). The V end lost 10 bases, the J end lost 5 bases, and 17 bases lay between the germline ends. This CDR3 region has 14 residues. Per germline, CDR1 MNHEY and CDR2 SVGAGI. CDR3 protein: CAIQQGIRTGELFF. Here the CDR3 DNA reads TGTGCCATCCAACAGGGAATCCGAACCGGGGAGCTGTTTTTT.

The chain links TRBV18 to TRBJ2-5, with TRBD1 identical over 7 bases. CDR1 is KGHSH, CDR2 LQKENI, per germline. The CDR3 contains 15 residues. Germline trimming cut 0 bases from V and 5 bases from J; bases unmatched to any gene: 6. The CDR3 here is CASSPPITGVETQYF. The CDR3 DNA reads as TGTGCCAGCTCACCACCAATTACAGGGGTCGAGACCCAGTACTTC.

The chain couples TRBV18 to TRBJ2-1; D is perhaps TRBD2 (7 bases). Between the trimmed V and J ends, which lost 2 bases and 4 bases, there was a span of 12 bases. Germline V gene data show CDR1 as KGHSH and CDR2 as LQKENI. The CDR3 covers 15 residues. CDR3 bases: TGTGCCAGCTCACCAGGCGGGGGCCGTTACAATGAGCAGTTCTTC. Its protein product is CASSPGGGRYNEQFF.

Concerning this clone: One end of the junction fails to match germline, which may point to a read error. The chain uses TRBV7-9 and TRBJ1-2, with 8 bases that match TRBD1. Germline-derived CDR1 and CDR2 are SEHNR and FQNEAQ (reference sequence). This CDR3 has 12 residues. The CDR3 region has the DNA TGTTCCAGCAGCCTCACAGGGGGAGGCTACACCTTC. Translation gives CSSSLTGGGYTF.

The gene calls are TRBV28 and TRBJ1-5, with TRBD1 as a possible D gene (6 bases). V was shortened by 2 bases and J by 7 bases, with 15 bases between the two germline ends. This CDR3 comprises 15 residues. Germline assignment: CDR1 MDHEN and CDR2 SYDVKM. The CDR3 DNA reads TGTGCCAGCAGTTTAGAAGTAGGGGGATGGCAGCCCCAGCATTTT. Protein sequence: CASSLEVGGWQPQHF.

This chain connects TRBV5-6 to TRBJ2-1; 8 bases line up with TRBD1. With V trimmed by 3 bases and J by 8 bases, 7 bases remained unmatched. Germline V CDR1 and CDR2: SGHDT, YYEEEE. CDR3 length: 14 amino acids. The CDR3 region is CASSSPGGRDEQFF. CDR3 bases: TGTGCCAGCAGCTCCCCAGGGGGCAGGGATGAGCAGTTCTTC.

This chain joins TRBV6-5 and TRBJ1-1; possibly TRBD1 for D (6 bases). Trimming took off 6 bases at V and 1 base at J, with 12 bases between the two ends. The CDR3 totals 14 residues. The germline gives CDR1 MNHEY, CDR2 SVGAGI. The CDR3: CASSQGTRNTEAFF. In nucleotides, the CDR3 is TGTGCCAGCAGCCAGGGGACCCGGAACACTGAAGCTTTCTTT.

J is TRBJ2-1 and V is TRBV4-2; 9 bases are a match to TRBD1. The ends lost 3 bases at V and 8 bases at J; junction bases unmatched: 11. CDR3 length equals 16 residues. The V gene's germline CDR1 is LGHNA and CDR2 YNFKEQ. This CDR3 reads CASSQPGTGSVYEQFF. For the CDR3, the DNA is TGTGCCAGCAGCCAGCCGGGGACAGGGTCGGTCTATGAGCAGTTCTTC.